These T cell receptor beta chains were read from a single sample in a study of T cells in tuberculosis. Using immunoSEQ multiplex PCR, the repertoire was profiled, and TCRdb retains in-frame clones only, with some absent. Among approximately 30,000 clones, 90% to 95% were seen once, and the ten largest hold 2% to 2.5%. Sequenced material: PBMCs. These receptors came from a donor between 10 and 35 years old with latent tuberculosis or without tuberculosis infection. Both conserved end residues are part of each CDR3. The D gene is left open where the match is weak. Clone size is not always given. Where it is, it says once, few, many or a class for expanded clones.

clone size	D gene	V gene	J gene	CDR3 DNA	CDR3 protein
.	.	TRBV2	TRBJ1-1	TGTGCCAGCAGTGAGGGAGCTCCGGGGGGGAACACTGAAGCTTTCTTT	CASSEGAPGGNTEAFF
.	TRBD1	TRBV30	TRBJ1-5	TGTGCCTGGGCCGACAGGGATGATCAGCCCCAGCATTTT	CAWADRDDQPQHF
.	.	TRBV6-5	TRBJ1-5	TGTGCCAGCAGTTACCGGGGCAATCAGCCCCAGCATTTT	CASSYRGNQPQHF
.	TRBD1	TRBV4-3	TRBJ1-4	TGCGCCAGCAGCCCTGGACAGGGGGCTACCGCAACTAATGAAAAACTGTTTTTT	CASSPGQGATATNEKLFF
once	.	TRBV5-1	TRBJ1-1	TGCGCCAGCAGCCCGGACGTTCAGGGTACGGCTTTCTTT	CASSPDVQGTAFF
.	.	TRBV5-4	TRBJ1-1	TGTGCCAGCAGCCGGGCGGGACCGCTTGAAGCTTTCTTT	CASSRAGPLEAFF
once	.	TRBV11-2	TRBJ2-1	TGTGCCAGCAGCTTAGACAAAAATGAGCAGTTCTTC	CASSLDKNEQFF
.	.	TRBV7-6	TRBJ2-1	TGTGCCAGCGGTAAGACAGTAAGCTCCTACAATGAGCAGTTCTTC	CASGKTVSSYNEQFF
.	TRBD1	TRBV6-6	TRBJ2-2	TGTGCCAGCAGCACGGGACAGGGGAAAAACACCGGGGAGCTGTTTTTT	CASSTGQGKNTGELFF
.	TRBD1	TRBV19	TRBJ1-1	TGTGCCACCTCGGACAGGGGGACGAACACTGAAGCTTTCTTT	CATSDRGTNTEAFF
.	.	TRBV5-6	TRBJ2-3	TGTGCCAGCAGAGGAGGGGTGGGTGTCACAGATACGCAGTATTTT	CASRGGVGVTDTQYF
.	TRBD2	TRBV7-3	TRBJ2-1	TGTGCCAGCAGCTTAGGAGGAGCACTCCCGGGACTAGTTTTCAATGAGCAGTTCTTC	CASSLGGALPGLVFNEQFF
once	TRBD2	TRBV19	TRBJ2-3	TGTGCCAGTAGTATCCGGCGGGAGTCAGATACGCAGTATTTT	CASSIRRESDTQYF
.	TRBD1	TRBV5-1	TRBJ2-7	TGCGCCAGCAGCTGGAGACAGGGGCACGAGCAGTACTTC	CASSWRQGHEQYF
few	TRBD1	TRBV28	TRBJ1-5	TGTGCCAGCAGTTTTAGGAGGGACAGGGTTAATCAGCCCCAGCATTTT	CASSFRRDRVNQPQHF
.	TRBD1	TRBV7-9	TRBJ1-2	TGTGCCAGCAGCAACCGGGACAGGGGAGAGGGCGGCTACACCTTC	CASSNRDRGEGGYTF
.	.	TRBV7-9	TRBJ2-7	TGTGCCAGCAGCTTAGGGGCAGGGGTCTACGAGCAGTACTTC	CASSLGAGVYEQYF
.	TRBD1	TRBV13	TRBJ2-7	TGTGCCAGCAGCTCCGGACAGGGGGCTTACGAGCAGTACTTC	CASSSGQGAYEQYF
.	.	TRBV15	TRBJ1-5	TGTGCCACCAGCAGAGATACTGGTTGGAGCAATCAGCCCCAGCATTTT	CATSRDTGWSNQPQHF
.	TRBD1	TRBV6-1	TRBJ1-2	TGTGCCAGCAGAGGGGACAGGGTATCGAACTATGGCTACACCTTC	CASRGDRVSNYGYTF
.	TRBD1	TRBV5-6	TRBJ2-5	TGTGCCAGCAGCTTGGGTACAGGGGGAAGAGAGACCCAGTACTTC	CASSLGTGGRETQYF
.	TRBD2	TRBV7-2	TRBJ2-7	TGTGCCAGCAGTAGACTAGCGGCCTCCTACGAGCAGTACTTC	CASSRLAASYEQYF
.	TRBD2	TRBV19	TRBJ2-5	TGTGCCAGTAGTATTCCCGGGACTAGCAAAGAGACCCAGTACTTC	CASSIPGTSKETQYF
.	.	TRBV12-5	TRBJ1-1	TGTGCTAGTGGTTTGGGAGGGGAAGCTTTCTTT	CASGLGGEAFF
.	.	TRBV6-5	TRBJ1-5	TGTGCCAGCAGACCTACTCAGGGTGTTCAGCCCCAGCATTTT	CASRPTQGVQPQHF
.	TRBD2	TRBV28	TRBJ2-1	TGTGCCAGCAGCCCGGGGGGACTAGCGGGAGTACGGGATGAGCAGTTCTTC	CASSPGGLAGVRDEQFF
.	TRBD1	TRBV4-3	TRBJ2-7	TGCGCCAGCAGCCAAGATTTTTCACAGGGGGAGCACTACGAGCAGTACTTC	CASSQDFSQGEHYEQYF
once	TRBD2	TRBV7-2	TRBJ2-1	TGTGCCAGCAGCTTACGGACTAGCTTCCACAATGAGCAGTTCTTC	CASSLRTSFHNEQFF
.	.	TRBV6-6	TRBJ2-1	TGTGCCAGCAGTTACCCCGGGGAGCAGTTCTTC	CASSYPGEQFF
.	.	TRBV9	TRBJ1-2	TGTGCCAGCAGCGCCCCTTTCTCCGGGACTAACTATGGCTACACCTTC	CASSAPFSGTNYGYTF
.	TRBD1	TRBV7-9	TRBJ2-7	TGTGCCAGCAGCCACAGACAGGGGGCCACCTACGAGCAGTACTTC	CASSHRQGATYEQYF
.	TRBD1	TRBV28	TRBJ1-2	TGTGCCAGCAGTCTCATCCGGGACAGCTATGGCTACACCTTC	CASSLIRDSYGYTF
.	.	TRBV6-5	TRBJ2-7	TGTGCCAGCAGTCCCGACAACTACGAGCAGTACTTC	CASSPDNYEQYF
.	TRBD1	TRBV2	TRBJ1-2	TGTGCCAGCAGTGAATTCGGGACAGGGCGATCGTCTGGCTACACCTTC	CASSEFGTGRSSGYTF
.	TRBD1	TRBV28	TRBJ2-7	TGTGCCAGCAGCGATGGCCATGACAGGGATCCCTACGAGCAGTACTTC	CASSDGHDRDPYEQYF
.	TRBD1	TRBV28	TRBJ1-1	TGTGCCAGCAGTTCCCTGCACATGGACAGGGGGGGCACTGAAGCTTTCTTT	CASSSLHMDRGGTEAFF
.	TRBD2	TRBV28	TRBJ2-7	TGTGCCAGCACTCAAGGCGGGGGGGTTTACGAGCAGTACTTC	CASTQGGGVYEQYF
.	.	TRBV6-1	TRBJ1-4	TGTGCCAGCAGTGGCGGTGGCAGGGGAGTGACTAATGAAAAACTGTTTTTT	CASSGGGRGVTNEKLFF
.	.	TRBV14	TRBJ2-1	TGTGCCAGCAGCCCACTCCTTACGACGGGGAACTACAATGAGCAGTTCTTC	CASSPLLTTGNYNEQFF